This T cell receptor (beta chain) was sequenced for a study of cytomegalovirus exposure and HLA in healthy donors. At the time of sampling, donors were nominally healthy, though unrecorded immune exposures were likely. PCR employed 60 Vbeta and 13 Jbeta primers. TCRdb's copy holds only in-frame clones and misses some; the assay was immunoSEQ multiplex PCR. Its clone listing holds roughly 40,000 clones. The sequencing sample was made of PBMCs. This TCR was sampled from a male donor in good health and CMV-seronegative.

This CDR3 reads CASRLVCDGSYEQYF. The CDR3 DNA is TGTGCAAGTCGCTTAGTTTGCGACGGGTCCTACGAGCAGTACTTC. The chain combines TRBV12-2 with TRBJ2-7; the DNA was not compared with TRBD2, the D call given in the table. TRBV12-2 is recorded as a pseudogene. This CDR3 has 15 amino acids.